The sequence of this T cell receptor beta chain was determined in a study of Graves' ophthalmopathy and Graves' hyperthyroidism. Comment on this clonotype: The junction differs from germline at one of its ends, possibly a read error.

The CDR3 runs 14 residues. Amplification of the TCR beta CDR3 regions used RNA transcripts (as template). HTBI primers were employed in first-round RT-PCR, then a second-round multiplex PCR followed. TCRdb used MiXCR to reprocess the multiplex PCR reads, holding one entry per CDR3 protein. The repertoire holds about 1.2 million distinct CDR3 sequences, with about two fifths as singletons. The chain joins TRBV12-3 or TRBV12-4 to TRBJ1-1; perhaps TRBD1 as D (6 bases). Sequenced: peripheral blood or thyroid tissue (not recorded which). The TCR sequence derives from an adult man with Graves' hyperthyroidism. The CDR3 here is CASSRGGANTEALF. CDR3 bases: TGTGCCAGCAGTAGAGGGGGGGCGAACACTGAAGCTCTCTTT.